This T cell receptor beta chain was found in a study of cytotoxic CD8 clonotypes in ibrutinib-treated CLL. Study in general: Response samples were drawn at a median of approximately 11 months of treatment, range 6 to 36. Broader study findings: Against age-matched healthy donors, baseline clonality ran higher and tracked circulating CD8+ T-cell counts. The public clonotypes identified were infrequent and showed contraction or stability on treatment.

With sequencing, the targeted depth ranged from 1 in 200,000 to 1 in 1 million T cells. Sequencing was performed with immunoSEQ multiplex PCR; in TCRdb, only in-frame clones are kept and a portion is missing. The profile shows about 120,000 clones, 45% to 65% of them singletons. CDR3 size: 12 residues. CDR1 SQVTM and CDR2 ANQGSEA come from the germline V gene. Trimming cost V 5 bases and J 8 bases, with 13 bases left between them. Comment on this clone: Its matching antigen is unknown.

The source material was PBMCs, sampled after 24 months of ibrutinib treatment. This sequence originates from a human donor with chronic lymphocytic leukemia. The chain carries TRBV29-1 and TRBJ2-1; a possible D gene is TRBD2 (5 bases). The CDR3 reads CSVRVQADEQFF. DNA for the CDR3: TGCAGCGTTCGGGTCCAAGCGGATGAGCAGTTCTTC.